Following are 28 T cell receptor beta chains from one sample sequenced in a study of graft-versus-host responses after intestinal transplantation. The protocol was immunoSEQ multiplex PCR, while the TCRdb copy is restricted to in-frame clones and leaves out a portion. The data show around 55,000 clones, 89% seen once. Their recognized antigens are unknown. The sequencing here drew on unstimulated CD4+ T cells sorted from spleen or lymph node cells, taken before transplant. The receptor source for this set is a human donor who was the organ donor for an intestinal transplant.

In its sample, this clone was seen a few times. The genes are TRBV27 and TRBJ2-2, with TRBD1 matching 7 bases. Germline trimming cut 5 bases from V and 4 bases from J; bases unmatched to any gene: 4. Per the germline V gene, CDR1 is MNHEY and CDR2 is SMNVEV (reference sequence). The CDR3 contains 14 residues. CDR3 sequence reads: CASSDRALTGELFF. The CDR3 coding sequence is TGTGCCAGCAGTGACAGGGCCCTCACCGGGGAGCTGTTTTTT.

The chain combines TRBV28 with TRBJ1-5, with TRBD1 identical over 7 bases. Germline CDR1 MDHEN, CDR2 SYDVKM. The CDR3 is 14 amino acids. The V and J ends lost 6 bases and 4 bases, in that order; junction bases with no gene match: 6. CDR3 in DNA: TGTGCCAGCAGAGACCCGACAGGGAATCAGCCCCAGCATTTT. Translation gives CASRDPTGNQPQHF.

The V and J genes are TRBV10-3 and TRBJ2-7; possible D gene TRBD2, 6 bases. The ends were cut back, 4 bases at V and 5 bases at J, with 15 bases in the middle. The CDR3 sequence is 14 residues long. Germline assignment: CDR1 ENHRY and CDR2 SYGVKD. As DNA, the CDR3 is TGTGCCATCAGTGGGGTAGGTCGGAGGGACGAGCAGTACTTC. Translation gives CAISGVGRRDEQYF.

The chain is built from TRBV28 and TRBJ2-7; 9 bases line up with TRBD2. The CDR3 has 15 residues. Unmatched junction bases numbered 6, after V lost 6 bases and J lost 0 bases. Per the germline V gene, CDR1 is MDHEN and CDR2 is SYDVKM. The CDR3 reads CASRKGSGSSYEQYF. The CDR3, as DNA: TGTGCCAGCAGAAAAGGTAGCGGGAGCTCCTACGAGCAGTACTTC.

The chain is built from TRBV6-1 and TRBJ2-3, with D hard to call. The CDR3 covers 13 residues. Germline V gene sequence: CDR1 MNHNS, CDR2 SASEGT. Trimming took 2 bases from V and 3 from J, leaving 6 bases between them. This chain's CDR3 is CASSETYTDTQYF. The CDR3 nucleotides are TGTGCCAGCAGTGAAACTTATACAGATACGCAGTATTTT.

CDR3 nucleotides: TGCGCCAGCAGCTTGGAGGGACTAGCGGGGTCCTACGAGCAGTACTTC. Translated: CASSLEGLAGSYEQYF. This chain links TRBV5-1 with TRBJ2-7; the match to TRBD2 covers 13 bases. Germline-derived CDR1 and CDR2 are SGHRS and YFSETQ. The V gene end was trimmed by 0 bases and the J gene end by 1 base; junction bases not matched to a gene: 1. The CDR3 extends over 16 amino acids.

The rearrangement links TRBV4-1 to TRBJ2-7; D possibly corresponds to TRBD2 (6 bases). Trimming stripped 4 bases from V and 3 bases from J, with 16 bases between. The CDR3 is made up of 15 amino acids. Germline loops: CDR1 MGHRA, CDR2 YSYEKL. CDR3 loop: CASSRRDSNDYEQYF. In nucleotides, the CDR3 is TGCGCCAGCAGCCGCCGGGACTCCAATGACTACGAGCAGTACTTC.

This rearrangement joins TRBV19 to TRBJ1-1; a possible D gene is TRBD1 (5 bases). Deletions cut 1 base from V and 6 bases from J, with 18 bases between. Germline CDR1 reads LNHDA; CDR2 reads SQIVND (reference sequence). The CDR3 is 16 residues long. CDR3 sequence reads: CASSIGQGVPTSEAFF. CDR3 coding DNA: TGTGCCAGTAGTATAGGTCAGGGTGTCCCAACCTCTGAAGCTTTCTTT.

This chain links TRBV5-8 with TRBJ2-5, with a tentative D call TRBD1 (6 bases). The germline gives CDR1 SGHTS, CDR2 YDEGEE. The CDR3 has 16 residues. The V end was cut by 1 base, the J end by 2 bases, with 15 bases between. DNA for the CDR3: TGTGCCAGCAGCTTGAGGACAGCTGAACCACAAGAGACCCAGTACTTC. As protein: CASSLRTAEPQETQYF.

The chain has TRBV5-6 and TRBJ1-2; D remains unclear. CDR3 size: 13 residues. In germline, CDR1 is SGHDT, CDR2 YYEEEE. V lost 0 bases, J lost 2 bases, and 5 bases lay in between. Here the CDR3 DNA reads TGTGCCAGCAGCTTGGACCAGAACTATGGCTACACCTTC. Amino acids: CASSLDQNYGYTF.

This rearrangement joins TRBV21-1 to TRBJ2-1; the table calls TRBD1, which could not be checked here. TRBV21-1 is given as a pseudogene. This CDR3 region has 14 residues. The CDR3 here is CASHPNRGSDEQFF. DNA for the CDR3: TGTGCCAGCCACCCCAACAGGGGTAGCGATGAGCAGTTCTTC.

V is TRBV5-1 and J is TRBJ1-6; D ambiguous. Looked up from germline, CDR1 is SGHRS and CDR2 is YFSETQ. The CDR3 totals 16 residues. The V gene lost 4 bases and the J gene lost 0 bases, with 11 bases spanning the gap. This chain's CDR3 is CASSLAGSSYNSPLHF. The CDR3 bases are TGCGCCAGCAGCCTGGCCGGGAGCTCCTATAATTCACCCCTCCACTTT.

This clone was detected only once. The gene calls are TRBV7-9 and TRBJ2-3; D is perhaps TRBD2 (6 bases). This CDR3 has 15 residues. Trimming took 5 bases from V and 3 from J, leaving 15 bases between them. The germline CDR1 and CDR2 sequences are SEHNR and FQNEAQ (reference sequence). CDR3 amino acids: CASSTGVGNTDTQYF. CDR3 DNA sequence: TGTGCCAGCAGCACGGGAGTAGGTAATACAGATACGCAGTATTTT.

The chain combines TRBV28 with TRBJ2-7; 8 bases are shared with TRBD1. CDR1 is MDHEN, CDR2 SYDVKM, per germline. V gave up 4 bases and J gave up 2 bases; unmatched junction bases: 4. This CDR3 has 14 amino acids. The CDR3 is CASSYRTGPYEQYF. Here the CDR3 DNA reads TGTGCCAGCAGTTATAGGACAGGGCCCTACGAGCAGTACTTC.

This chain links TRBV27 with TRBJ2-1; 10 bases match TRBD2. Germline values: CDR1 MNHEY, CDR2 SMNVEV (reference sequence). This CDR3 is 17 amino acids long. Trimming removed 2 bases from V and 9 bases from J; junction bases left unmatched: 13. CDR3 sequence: CASSLPRSGRAGSEQFF. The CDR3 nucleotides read TGTGCCAGCAGTTTACCCCGAAGCGGGAGGGCCGGGAGTGAGCAGTTCTTC.

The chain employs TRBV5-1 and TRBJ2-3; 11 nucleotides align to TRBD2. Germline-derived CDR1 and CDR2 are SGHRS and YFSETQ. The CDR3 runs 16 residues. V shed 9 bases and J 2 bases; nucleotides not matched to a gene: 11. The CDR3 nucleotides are TGCGCCACAGCGCGGGCTAGCGGGAGGTACACAGATACGCAGTATTTT. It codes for CATARASGRYTDTQYF.

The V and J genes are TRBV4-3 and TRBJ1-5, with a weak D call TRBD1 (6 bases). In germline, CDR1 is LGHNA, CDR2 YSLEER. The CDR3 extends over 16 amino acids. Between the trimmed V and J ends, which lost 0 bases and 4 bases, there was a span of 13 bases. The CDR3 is CASSQDHGGPNQPQHF. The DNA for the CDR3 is TGCGCCAGCAGCCAAGATCACGGGGGGCCTAATCAGCCCCAGCATTTT.

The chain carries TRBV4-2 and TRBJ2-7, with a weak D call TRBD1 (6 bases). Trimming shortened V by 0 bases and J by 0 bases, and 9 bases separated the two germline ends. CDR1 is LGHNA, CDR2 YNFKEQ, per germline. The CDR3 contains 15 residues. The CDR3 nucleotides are TGTGCCAGCAGCCAAGAAGCGGACAGCTCCTACGAGCAGTACTTC. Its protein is CASSQEADSSYEQYF.

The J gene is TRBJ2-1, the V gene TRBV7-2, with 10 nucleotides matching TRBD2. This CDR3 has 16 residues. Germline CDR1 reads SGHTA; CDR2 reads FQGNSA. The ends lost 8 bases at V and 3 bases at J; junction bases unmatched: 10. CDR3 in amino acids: CASGLTGTSVYNEQFF. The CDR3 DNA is TGTGCCAGCGGGCTCACCGGGACTAGCGTCTACAATGAGCAGTTCTTC. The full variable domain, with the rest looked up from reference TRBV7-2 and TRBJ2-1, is GAGVSQSPSNKVTEKGKDVELRCDPISGHTALYWYRQSLGQGLEFLIYFQGNSAPDKSGLPSDRFSAERTGGSVSTLTIQRTQQEDSAVYLCASGLTGTSVYNEQFFGPGTRLTVL.

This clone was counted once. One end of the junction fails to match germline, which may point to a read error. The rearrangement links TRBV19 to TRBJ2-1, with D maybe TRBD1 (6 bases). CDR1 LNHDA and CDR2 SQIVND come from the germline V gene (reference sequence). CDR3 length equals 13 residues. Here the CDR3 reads CASSIDEYGQQIF. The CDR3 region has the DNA TGTGCCAGTAGTATAGATGAGTATGGACAGCAGATCTTC.

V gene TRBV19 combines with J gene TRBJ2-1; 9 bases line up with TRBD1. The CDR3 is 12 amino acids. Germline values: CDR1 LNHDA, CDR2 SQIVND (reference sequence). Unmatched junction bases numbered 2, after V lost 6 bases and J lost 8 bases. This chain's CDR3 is CASRDRGHEQFF. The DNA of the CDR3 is TGTGCCAGTAGGGACAGGGGACATGAGCAGTTCTTC.

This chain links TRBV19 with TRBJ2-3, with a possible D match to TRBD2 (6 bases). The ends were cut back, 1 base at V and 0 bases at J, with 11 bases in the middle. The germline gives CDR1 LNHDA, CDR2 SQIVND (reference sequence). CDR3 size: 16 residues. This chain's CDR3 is CASSIVAGSSTDTQYF. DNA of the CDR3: TGTGCCAGTAGTATAGTTGCGGGGTCTAGCACAGATACGCAGTATTTT.

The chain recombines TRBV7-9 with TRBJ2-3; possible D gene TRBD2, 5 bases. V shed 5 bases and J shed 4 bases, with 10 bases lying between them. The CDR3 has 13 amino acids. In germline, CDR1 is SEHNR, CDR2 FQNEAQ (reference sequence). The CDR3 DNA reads TGTGCCAGCAGCACTGCGGGCCCAGATACGCAGTATTTT. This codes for CASSTAGPDTQYF.

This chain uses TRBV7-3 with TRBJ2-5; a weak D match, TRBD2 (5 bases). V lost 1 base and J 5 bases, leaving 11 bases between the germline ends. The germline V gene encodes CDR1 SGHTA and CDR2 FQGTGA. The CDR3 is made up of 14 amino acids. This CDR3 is CASSLKAGSETQYF. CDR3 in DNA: TGTGCCAGCAGCTTAAAGGCGGGCTCGGAGACCCAGTACTTC.

CDR3 amino acids: CASSLANSGNTIYF. The CDR3 nucleotides are TGTGCCAGCAGCTTGGCCAACTCTGGAAACACCATATATTTT. The V call is TRBV7-9, the J call TRBJ1-3; D gene ambiguous. From germline, CDR1 is SEHNR and CDR2 FQNEAQ (reference sequence). Trimming pared 3 bases from V and 0 bases from J, leaving 6 bases between. The CDR3 has 14 residues.

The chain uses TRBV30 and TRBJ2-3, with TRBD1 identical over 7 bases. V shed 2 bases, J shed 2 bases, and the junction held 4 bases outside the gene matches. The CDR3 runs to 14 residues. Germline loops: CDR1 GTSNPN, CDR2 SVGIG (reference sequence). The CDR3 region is CAWSTGEVTDTQYF. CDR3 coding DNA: TGTGCCTGGAGTACAGGGGAAGTCACAGATACGCAGTATTTT.

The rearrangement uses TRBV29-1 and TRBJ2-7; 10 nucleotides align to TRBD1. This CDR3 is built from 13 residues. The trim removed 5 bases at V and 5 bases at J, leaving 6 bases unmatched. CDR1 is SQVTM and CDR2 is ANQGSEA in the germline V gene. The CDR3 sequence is CSVFRDRGNEQYF. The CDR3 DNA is TGCAGCGTTTTCCGGGACAGGGGTAACGAGCAGTACTTC.

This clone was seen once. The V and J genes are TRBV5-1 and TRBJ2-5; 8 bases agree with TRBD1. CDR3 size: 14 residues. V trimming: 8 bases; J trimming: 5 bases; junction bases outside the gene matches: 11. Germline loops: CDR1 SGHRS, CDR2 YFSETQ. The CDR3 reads CASTTGGGGETQYF. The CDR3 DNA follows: TGCGCCAGTACTACAGGGGGTGGTGGCGAGACCCAGTACTTC.